The rows below give T cell receptor beta chains drawn from one sample of a study of shared clonotypes between healthy human individuals. Assay: immunoSEQ multiplex PCR; the TCRdb copy retains only in-frame clones and omits some. The sample carries about 710,000 clones, about two thirds recorded once. The sample consisted of memory CD4+ T cells sorted from blood. These receptors were obtained from a woman younger than 45 in good health. The CDR3 runs from the conserved cysteine through the conserved F or W. The D gene is left open where the match is weak. Clone size appears in some rows only: once, few, many, or a class for an expanded clone.

TRBJ2-1	TRBV25-1	-	-	TGTGCCAGTCAAGACCCGGGCGGCAGTTTTAATGAGCAGTTCTTC	CASQDPGGSFNEQFF
TRBJ2-7	TRBV19	-	TRBD1	TGTGCCAGTAGTTCTGAGCGGACAGGGTACTACGAGCAGTACTTC	CASSSERTGYYEQYF
TRBJ1-2	TRBV10-3	-	TRBD1	TGTGCCACCTACCCCGGGACAGGGTATGGCTACACCTTC	CATYPGTGYGYTF
TRBJ2-5	TRBV30	-	-	TGTGCCTGGAGTGCCGGGACTCAGGAGACCCAGTACTTC	CAWSAGTQETQYF
TRBJ1-4	TRBV5-1	-	TRBD1	TGCGCCAGCAGCGGAGGCGATGAGGGACAGGGACGGGAAAAACTGTTTTTT	CASSGGDEGQGREKLFF
TRBJ1-3	TRBV6-5	-	-	TGTGCCAGCAGGGGACACCACTCTGGAAACACCATATATTTT	CASRGHHSGNTIYF
TRBJ2-3	TRBV4-2	-	TRBD1	TGTGCCAGCAGCCTTACAGGGGCAGATACGCAGTATTTT	CASSLTGADTQYF
TRBJ1-5	TRBV2	-	TRBD1	TGTGCCAGCAGGCAGGGGGCAAGCAATCAGCCCCAGCATTTT	CASRQGASNQPQHF
TRBJ2-7	TRBV28	once	TRBD2	TGTGCCAGCAGGAGACTCGACGGAGCGGGAGAGGGCGAGCAGTACTTC	CASRRLDGAGEGEQYF
TRBJ1-3	TRBV19	once	-	TGTGCCAGTAGTATAACAGGCCAAGCTCGAAACACCATATATTTT	CASSITGQARNTIYF
TRBJ2-3	TRBV11-2	-	TRBD2	TGTGCCAGCAGCTTAGCAAGCGGGAGTGTCACAGATACGCAGTATTTT	CASSLASGSVTDTQYF
TRBJ2-3	TRBV2	-	TRBD2	TGTGCCAGCAACGTACTAGCGGCTAGCACAGATACGCAGTATTTT	CASNVLAASTDTQYF
TRBJ1-1	TRBV18	-	-	TGTGCCAGCTCACCACCCTACGGGAACACTGAAGCTTTCTTT	CASSPPYGNTEAFF
TRBJ1-1	TRBV28	-	-	TGTGCCAGCAGTTTATCAGGGAGGGGGGCTTTCTTT	CASSLSGRGAFF
TRBJ2-7	TRBV19	-	TRBD1	TGTGCCAGTAGCCGGGGACAGGGGGTTCACGAGCAGTACTTC	CASSRGQGVHEQYF
TRBJ2-2	TRBV19	-	TRBD2	TGTGCCGCCAGCCGGGGGACTAGCGGGAACACCGGGGAGCTGTTTTTT	CAASRGTSGNTGELFF
TRBJ1-1	TRBV4-1	once	-	TGCGCCAGCAGCCAAGGTTCCCTGGGCTCCTTGATGAACACTGAAGCTTTCTTT	CASSQGSLGSLMNTEAFF
TRBJ2-7	TRBV19	-	-	TGTGCCAGTAGTATAAAGGCAGGTGATACCTACGAGCAGTACTTC	CASSIKAGDTYEQYF
TRBJ2-2	TRBV6-6	-	TRBD2	TGTGCCAGCACCCGCGGGGGGAACACCGGGGAGCTGTTTTTT	CASTRGGNTGELFF
TRBJ2-2	TRBV27	-	-	TGTGCCAGCAAGGTTGGGAGCGCGACCGGGGAGCTGTTTTTT	CASKVGSATGELFF
TRBJ1-5	TRBV19	-	-	TGTGCCAGTAGTGTTCCGGGCCAAAGCAATCAGCCCCAGCATTTT	CASSVPGQSNQPQHF
TRBJ1-2	TRBV11-2	-	TRBD1	TGTGCCAGCAGCAACGGTGGGGACAGCTCCCCCAAATTC	CASSNGGDSSPKF
TRBJ2-5	TRBV10-1	-	-	TGCGCCAGCAGTGAGGGTGGCGGCCCTAGGAACCAAGAGACCCAGTACTTC	CASSEGGGPRNQETQYF
TRBJ1-4	TRBV7-9	-	-	TGTGCCAGCAGCTTAGGGACTATTGGGACTAATGAAAAACTGTTTTTT	CASSLGTIGTNEKLFF
TRBJ2-1	TRBV21-1	-	-	TGTGCCAGCAGCAAAGACGGGGCCTCATGGGATGAGCAGTTCTTC	CASSKDGASWDEQFF
TRBJ2-7	TRBV28	-	-	TGTGCCAGCTTAGCGCTCTCCTACGAGCAGTACTTC	CASLALSYEQYF
TRBJ1-1	TRBV11-3	-	-	TGTGCCAGCAGCTTAGATCCCTTAGCTGAAGCTTTCTTT	CASSLDPLAEAFF
TRBJ1-1	TRBV28	-	-	TGTGCCAGCAGTCCAGACCGCTTGGCTGAGCCCGGTGAAGCTTTCTTT	CASSPDRLAEPGEAFF
TRBJ1-4	TRBV19	-	-	TGTGCCAGTAGTATCTCTTACTCCGGTAATGAAAAACTGTTTTTT	CASSISYSGNEKLFF
TRBJ1-1	TRBV19	-	-	TGTGCCAGTAGTATAGGGGGGATTGCCACTGAAGCTTTCTTT	CASSIGGIATEAFF
TRBJ2-7	TRBV18	-	-	TGTGCCAGCTCGTCCGCGGGCCAAACATCCTACGAGCAGTACTTC	CASSSAGQTSYEQYF
TRBJ2-7	TRBV7-2	-	-	TGTGCCAGCAGCTTTTCCTATGGTACCTCCTACGAGCAGTACTTC	CASSFSYGTSYEQYF
TRBJ1-5	TRBV18	-	-	TGTGCCAGCTCACCCCGGGGGGGCGAGATTCAGCCCCAGCATTTT	CASSPRGGEIQPQHF
TRBJ2-5	TRBV10-3	-	TRBD1	TGTGCCATCAGTGAGGCAGGGGGCTGGGAGACCCAGTACTTC	CAISEAGGWETQYF
TRBJ2-3	TRBV28	-	TRBD2	TGTGCCAGCGGAGCGGGAGGGGCAGATACGCAGTATTTT	CASGAGGADTQYF
TRBJ2-7	TRBV6-4	-	TRBD1	TGTGCCAGCAGTGACCATCCCGGGACAGGGAGGTCCTACGAGCAGTACTTC	CASSDHPGTGRSYEQYF
TRBJ1-5	TRBV6-5	-	-	TGTGCCAGCAGTTACGGGCAGGGATATCAGCCCCAGCATTTT	CASSYGQGYQPQHF
TRBJ1-3	TRBV9	-	-	TGTGCCAGCACGAGCGACAGGCCCTCTGGAAACACCATATATTTT	CASTSDRPSGNTIYF
TRBJ1-2	TRBV2	-	-	TGTGCCAGCAGTCTAGGTCGGGGTGGCTACACCTTC	CASSLGRGGYTF
TRBJ1-4	TRBV5-1	few	TRBD1	TGCGCCAGCAGCAGTGGTGACAGGGATTCGTCGAAACTGTTTTTT	CASSSGDRDSSKLFF
TRBJ2-7	TRBV6-5	once	TRBD2	TGTGCCAGCAGTTCGACGACTAGCGGAAGCTCCTACGAGCAGTACTTC	CASSSTTSGSSYEQYF
TRBJ2-7	TRBV30	-	-	TGTGCCTGGAGTGTAATTGGGAGCGGCTACGAGCAGTACTTC	CAWSVIGSGYEQYF
TRBJ2-2	TRBV27	-	-	TGTGCCAGCAGTTTTCGACGGGACACCGGGGAGCTGTTTTTT	CASSFRRDTGELFF
TRBJ2-7	TRBV10-1	-	TRBD2	TGCGCCAGTGGGGGGGGGAGCTCCTACGAGCAGTACTTC	CASGGGSSYEQYF
TRBJ2-4	TRBV27	-	-	TGTGCCAGCCGCGGACTGGGGACCAATCTAGCCAAAAACATTCAGTACTTC	CASRGLGTNLAKNIQYF
TRBJ1-1	TRBV5-1	-	TRBD1	TGCGCCAGCAGCTGGGGGGACAGGGACTACACTGAAGCTTTCTTT	CASSWGDRDYTEAFF
TRBJ2-1	TRBV7-5	-	-	TGTGTCAGAAGCTTCTTCAGCGGAACCTCCTACAATGAGCAGTTCTTC	CVRSFFSGTSYNEQFF
TRBJ2-2	TRBV27	-	TRBD2	TGTGCCAGCAGAGGTAAAGCGGGAGCCTCCACCGGGGAGCTGTTTTTT	CASRGKAGASTGELFF